This T cell receptor beta chain stems from a study of T cells in Graves' hyperthyroidism and ophthalmopathy. Study information: The authors collected peripheral blood at initial diagnosis, before any treatment.

CDR1 is SEHNR and CDR2 is FQNEAQ in the germline V gene (reference sequence). The ends were cut back, 4 bases at V and 8 bases at J, with 9 bases in the middle. The CDR3 loop spans 12 amino acids. What was amplified from RNA transcripts were TCR beta CDR3 regions. Carried out on the TCR CDR3, a first-round RT-PCR used the HTBI primer set. TCRdb processed the multiplex PCR reads anew with MiXCR; each CDR3 protein has one entry. The data show around 340,000 distinct CDR3 sequences, 14% seen once. Patients showing uncontrolled infection, other autoimmune disease, pregnancy or lactation were ineligible. The PBMCs had their origin in approximately 10 ml of fresh peripheral blood.

V is TRBV7-9 and J is TRBJ1-5; the D is unclear. The TCR originated in a woman aged 25 to 39 with Graves' hyperthyroidism. Sequences were obtained from blood. The CDR3 loop reads CASSSSMEPQHF. In DNA, the CDR3 is TGTGCCAGCAGCTCCTCGATGGAGCCCCAGCATTTT. The full variable domain, its missing parts supplied by reference TRBV7-9 and TRBJ1-5, is DTGVSQNPRHKITKRGQNVTFRCDPISEHNRLYWYRQTLGQGPEFLTYFQNEAQLEKSRLLSDRFSAERPKGSFSTLEIQRTEQGDSAMYLCASSSSMEPQHFGDGTRLSIL.